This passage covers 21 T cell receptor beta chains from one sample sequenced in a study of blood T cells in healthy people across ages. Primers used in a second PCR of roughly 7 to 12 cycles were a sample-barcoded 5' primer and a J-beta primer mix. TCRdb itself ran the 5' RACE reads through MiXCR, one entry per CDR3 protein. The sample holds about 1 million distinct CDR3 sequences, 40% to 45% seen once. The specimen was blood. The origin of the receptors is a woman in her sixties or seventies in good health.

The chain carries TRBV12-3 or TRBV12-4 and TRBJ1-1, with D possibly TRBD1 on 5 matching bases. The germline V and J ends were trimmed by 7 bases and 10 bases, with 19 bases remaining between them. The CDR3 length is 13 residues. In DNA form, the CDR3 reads TGTGCCAGCACTTCGGGGCCCAAGGTGGGAGCTTTCTTT. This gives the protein CASTSGPKVGAFF.

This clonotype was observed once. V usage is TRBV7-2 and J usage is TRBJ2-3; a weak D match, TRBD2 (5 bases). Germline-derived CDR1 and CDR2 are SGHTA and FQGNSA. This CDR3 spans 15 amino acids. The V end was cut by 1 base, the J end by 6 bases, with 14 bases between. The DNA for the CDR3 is TGTGCCAGCAGCTTAGTTTCCGGGGATGGGGATACGCAGTATTTT. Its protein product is CASSLVSGDGDTQYF. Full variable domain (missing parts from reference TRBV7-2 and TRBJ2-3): GAGVSQSPSNKVTEKGKDVELRCDPISGHTALYWYRQSLGQGLEFLIYFQGNSAPDKSGLPSDRFSAERTGGSVSTLTIQRTQQEDSAVYLCASSLVSGDGDTQYFGPGTRLTVL.

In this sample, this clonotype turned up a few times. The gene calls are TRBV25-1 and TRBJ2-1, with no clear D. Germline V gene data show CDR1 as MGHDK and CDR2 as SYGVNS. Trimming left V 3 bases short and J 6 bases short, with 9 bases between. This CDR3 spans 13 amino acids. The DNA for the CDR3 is TGTGCCAGCAGTGAGGCCCTCAGCAATGAGCAGTTCTTC. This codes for CASSEALSNEQFF.

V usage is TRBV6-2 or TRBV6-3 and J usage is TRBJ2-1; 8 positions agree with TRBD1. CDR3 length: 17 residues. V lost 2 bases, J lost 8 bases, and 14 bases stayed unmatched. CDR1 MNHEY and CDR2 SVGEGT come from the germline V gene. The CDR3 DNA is TGTGCCAGCAGTTACCCGAACGACAGGGGCGTCCAGCATGAGCAGTTCTTC. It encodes CASSYPNDRGVQHEQFF.

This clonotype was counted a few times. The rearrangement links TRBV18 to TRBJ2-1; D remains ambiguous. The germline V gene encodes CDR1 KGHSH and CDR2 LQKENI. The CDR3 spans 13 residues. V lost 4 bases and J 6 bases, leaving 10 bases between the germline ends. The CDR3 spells CASSRQQGNEQFF. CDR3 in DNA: TGTGCCAGCTCACGGCAACAAGGCAATGAGCAGTTCTTC. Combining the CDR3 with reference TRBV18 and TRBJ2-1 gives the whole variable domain NAGVMQNPRHLVRRRGQEARLRCSPMKGHSHVYWYRQLPEEGLKFMVYLQKENIIDESGMPKERFSAEFPKEGPSILRIQQVVRGDSAAYFCASSRQQGNEQFFGPGTRLTVL.

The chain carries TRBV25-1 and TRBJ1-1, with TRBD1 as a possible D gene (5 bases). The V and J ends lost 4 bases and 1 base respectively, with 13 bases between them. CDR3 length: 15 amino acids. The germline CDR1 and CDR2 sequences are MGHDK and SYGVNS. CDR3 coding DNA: TGTGCCAGCAGTGGAATGGGGGGGGAGAACACTGAAGCTTTCTTT. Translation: CASSGMGGENTEAFF.

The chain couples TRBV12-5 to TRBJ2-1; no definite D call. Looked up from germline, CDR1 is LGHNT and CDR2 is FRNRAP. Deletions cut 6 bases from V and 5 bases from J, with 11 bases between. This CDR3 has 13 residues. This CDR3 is CASGPYQNNEQFF. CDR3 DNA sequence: TGTGCTAGTGGCCCCTACCAGAACAATGAGCAGTTCTTC.

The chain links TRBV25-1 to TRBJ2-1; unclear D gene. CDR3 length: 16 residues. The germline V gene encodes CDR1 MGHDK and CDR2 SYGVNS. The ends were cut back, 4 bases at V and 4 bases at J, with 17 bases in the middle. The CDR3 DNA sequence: TGTGCCAGCAGTGCCTTCGGGTTACGAAGATACAATGAGCAGTTCTTC. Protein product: CASSAFGLRRYNEQFF.

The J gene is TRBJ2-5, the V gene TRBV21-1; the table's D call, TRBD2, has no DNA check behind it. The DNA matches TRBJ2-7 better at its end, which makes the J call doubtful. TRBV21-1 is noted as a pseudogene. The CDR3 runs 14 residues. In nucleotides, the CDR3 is TGTGCCAGCAGCAAAGGGGACCTCTCCTACGAGCAGTACTTC. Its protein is CASSKGDLSYEQYF.

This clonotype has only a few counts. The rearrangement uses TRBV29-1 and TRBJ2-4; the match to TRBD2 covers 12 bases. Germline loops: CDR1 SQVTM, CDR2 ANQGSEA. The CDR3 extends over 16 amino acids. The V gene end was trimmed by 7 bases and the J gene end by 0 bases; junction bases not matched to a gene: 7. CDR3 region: CSATGTSGLAKNIQYF. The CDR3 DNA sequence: TGCAGCGCCACCGGGACTAGCGGGCTAGCCAAAAACATTCAGTACTTC.

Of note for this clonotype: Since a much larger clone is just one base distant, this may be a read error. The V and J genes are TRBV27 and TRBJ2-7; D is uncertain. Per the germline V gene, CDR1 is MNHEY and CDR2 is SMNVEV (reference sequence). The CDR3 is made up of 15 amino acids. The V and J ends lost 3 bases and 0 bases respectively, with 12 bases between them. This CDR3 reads CASSFTVGSSYEQYF. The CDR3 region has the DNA TGTGCCAGCAGTTTTACAGTGGGAAGCTCCTACGAGCAGTACTTC.

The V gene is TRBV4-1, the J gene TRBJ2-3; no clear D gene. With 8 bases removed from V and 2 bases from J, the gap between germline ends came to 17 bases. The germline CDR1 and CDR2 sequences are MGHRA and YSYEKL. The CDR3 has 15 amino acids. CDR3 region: CASREAGSYTDTQYF. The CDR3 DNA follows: TGCGCCAGCCGCGAGGCTGGGTCATACACAGATACGCAGTATTTT.

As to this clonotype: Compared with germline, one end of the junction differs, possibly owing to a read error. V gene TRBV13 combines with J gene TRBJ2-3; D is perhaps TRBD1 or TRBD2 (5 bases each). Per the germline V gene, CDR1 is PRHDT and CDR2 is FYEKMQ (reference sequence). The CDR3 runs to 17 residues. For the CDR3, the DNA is TGTGCCAGCAGCGTAGGTCCCGGGACCTCAATTTTGGATACGCAGTATTTT. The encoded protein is CASSVGPGTSILDTQYF. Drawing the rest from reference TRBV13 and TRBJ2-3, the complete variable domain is AAGVIQSPRHLIKEKRETATLKCYPIPRHDTVYWYQQGPGQDPQFLISFYEKMQSDKGSIPDRFSAQQFSDYHSELNMSSLELGDSALYFCASSVGPGTSILDTQYFGPGTRLTVL.

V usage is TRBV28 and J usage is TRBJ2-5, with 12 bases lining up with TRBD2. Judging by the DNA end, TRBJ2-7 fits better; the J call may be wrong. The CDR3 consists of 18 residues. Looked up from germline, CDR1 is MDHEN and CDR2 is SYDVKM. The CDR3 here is CASLLAGGMTGGFNEQYF. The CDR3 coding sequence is TGTGCCAGCCTACTAGCGGGAGGTATGACTGGGGGCTTCAACGAGCAGTACTTC.

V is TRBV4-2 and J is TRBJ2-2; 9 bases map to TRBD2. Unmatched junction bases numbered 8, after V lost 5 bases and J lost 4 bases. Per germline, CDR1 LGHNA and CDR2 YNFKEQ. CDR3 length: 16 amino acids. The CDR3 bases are TGTGCCAGCAGCGTGACCGGGACTAGCTTCACCGGGGAGCTGTTTTTT. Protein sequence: CASSVTGTSFTGELFF.

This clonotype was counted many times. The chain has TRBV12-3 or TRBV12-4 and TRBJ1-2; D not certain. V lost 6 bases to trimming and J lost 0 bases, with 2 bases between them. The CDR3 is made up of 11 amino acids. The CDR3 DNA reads TGTGCCAGCAGCTCTAACTATGGCTACACCTTC. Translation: CASSSNYGYTF.

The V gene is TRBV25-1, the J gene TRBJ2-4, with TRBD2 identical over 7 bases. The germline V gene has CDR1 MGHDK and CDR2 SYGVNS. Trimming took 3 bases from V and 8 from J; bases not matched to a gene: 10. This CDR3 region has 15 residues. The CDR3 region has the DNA TGTGCCAGCAGTGATACGACTAGCTCGGGTGACATTCAGTACTTC. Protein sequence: CASSDTTSSGDIQYF.

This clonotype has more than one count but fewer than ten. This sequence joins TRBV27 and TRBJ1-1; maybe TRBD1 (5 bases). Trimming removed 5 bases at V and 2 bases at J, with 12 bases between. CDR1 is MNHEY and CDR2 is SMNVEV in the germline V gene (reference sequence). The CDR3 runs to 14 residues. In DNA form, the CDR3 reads TGTGCCAGCAGTCCCAGGGCCCTTAACACTGAAGCTTTCTTT. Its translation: CASSPRALNTEAFF.

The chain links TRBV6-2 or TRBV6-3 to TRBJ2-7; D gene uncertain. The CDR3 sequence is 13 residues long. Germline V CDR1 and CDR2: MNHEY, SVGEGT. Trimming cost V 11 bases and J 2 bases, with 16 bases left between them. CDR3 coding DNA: TGTGCCGCCAAGAAAACAGATACCTACGAGCAGTACTTC. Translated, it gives CAAKKTDTYEQYF.

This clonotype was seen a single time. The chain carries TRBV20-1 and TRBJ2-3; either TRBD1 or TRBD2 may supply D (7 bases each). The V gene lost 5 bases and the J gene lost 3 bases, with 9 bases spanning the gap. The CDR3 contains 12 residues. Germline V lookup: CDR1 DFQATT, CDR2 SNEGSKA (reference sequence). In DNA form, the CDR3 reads TGCAGTGCTCAGGGGGGGACAGATACGCAGTATTTT. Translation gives CSAQGGTDTQYF.

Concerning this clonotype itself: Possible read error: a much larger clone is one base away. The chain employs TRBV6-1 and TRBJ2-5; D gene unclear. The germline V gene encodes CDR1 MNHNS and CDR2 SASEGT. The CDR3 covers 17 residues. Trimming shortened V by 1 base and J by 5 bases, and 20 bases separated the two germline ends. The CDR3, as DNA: TGTGCCAGCAGTGAAGAACACAGTGTTAGGTTCACGGAGACCCAGTACTTC. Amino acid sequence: CASSEEHSVRFTETQYF.